This T cell receptor beta chain was captured by sequencing in a study of T cells after yellow fever vaccination. UMIs were added to TCR cDNA along with a universal primer site when it was made by 5'RACE template switching. A single record per CDR3 protein comes from TCRdb applying MiXCR to the 5' RACE reads. Of roughly 120,000 distinct CDR3 sequences listed, about 7.2% were seen once; the top ten hold approximately 2.7%. Findings and limits, study-wide: Contaminants from the bulk population, in the form of abundant clonotypes, could be found in FACS-sorted repertoires. After the booster, 96% of CD4 and 88% of CD8 primary-response clones were re-detected.

The CDR3 contains 16 residues. Germline CDR1 SEHNR, CDR2 FQNEAQ (reference sequence). V lost 5 bases to trimming and J lost 3 bases; unmatched junction nucleotides: 6. This clonotype was seen a handful of times. The target antigen is unknown. The sequence was obtained from a man aged 18 to 29 who received the YFV17D yellow fever vaccine. V is TRBV7-9 and J is TRBJ2-5; TRBD2 matches at 13 bases. This material consisted of CD4+ T cells sorted from PBMCs, taken 35 to 50 days after the first yellow fever vaccination. The CDR3 protein is CASSPPGLAGKETQYF. The CDR3 DNA follows: TGTGCCAGCAGCCCGCCGGGACTAGCGGGGAAAGAGACCCAGTACTTC.